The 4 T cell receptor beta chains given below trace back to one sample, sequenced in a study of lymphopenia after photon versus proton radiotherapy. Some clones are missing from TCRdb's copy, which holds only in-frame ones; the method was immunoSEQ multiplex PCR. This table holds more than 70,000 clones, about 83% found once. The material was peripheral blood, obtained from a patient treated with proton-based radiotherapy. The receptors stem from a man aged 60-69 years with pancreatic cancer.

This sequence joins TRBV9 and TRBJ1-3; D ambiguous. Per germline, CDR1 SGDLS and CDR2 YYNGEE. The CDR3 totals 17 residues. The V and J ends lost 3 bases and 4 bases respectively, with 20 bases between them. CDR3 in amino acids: CASSATPGDVLGNTIYF. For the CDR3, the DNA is TGTGCCAGCAGCGCTACACCGGGTGACGTCCTCGGAAACACCATATATTTT.

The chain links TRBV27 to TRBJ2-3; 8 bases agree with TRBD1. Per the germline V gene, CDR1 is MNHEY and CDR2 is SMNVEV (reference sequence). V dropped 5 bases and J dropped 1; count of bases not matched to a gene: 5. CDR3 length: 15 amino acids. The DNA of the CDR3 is TGTGCCAGCAGTCCAGGGACAGGACGCACAGATACGCAGTATTTT. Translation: CASSPGTGRTDTQYF.

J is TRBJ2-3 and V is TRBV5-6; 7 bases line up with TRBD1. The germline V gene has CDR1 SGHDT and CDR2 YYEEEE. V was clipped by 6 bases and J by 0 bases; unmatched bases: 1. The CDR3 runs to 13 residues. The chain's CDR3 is CASKTGSTDTQYF. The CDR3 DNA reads TGTGCCAGCAAGACAGGGAGCACAGATACGCAGTATTTT.

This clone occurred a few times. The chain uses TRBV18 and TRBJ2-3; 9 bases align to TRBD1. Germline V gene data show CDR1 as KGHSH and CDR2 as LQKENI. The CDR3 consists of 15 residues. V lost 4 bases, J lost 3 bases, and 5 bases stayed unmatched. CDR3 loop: CASSLSTGGTDTQYF. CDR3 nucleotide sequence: TGTGCCAGCTCACTCTCGACAGGGGGGACAGATACGCAGTATTTT.